Listed below are T cell receptor beta chains from one sample, sequenced in a study of CD8 T cells in ankylosing spondylitis. MiXCR, run by TCRdb on the 5' RACE reads, gives a single entry per CDR3 protein. Among more than 600,000 distinct CDR3 sequences listed, 15% to 20% were seen once. Material: blood, either unsorted or a sorted T cell fraction (not recorded which). Receptors were obtained from a male donor with ankylosing spondylitis. Both conserved end residues are part of each CDR3. The D gene is left open where the match is weak. Where a row states a size, it is once, few, many or the class of an expanded clone; other rows omit it.

v_gene	abundance	d_gene	j_gene	CDR3aa	CDR3nt
TRBV7-9	NA	NA	TRBJ1-1	CASSPDAGMNTEAFF	TGTGCCAGCAGCCCTGATGCAGGGATGAACACTGAAGCTTTCTTT
TRBV27	few	TRBD1	TRBJ2-1	CASSSGGRDYNEQFF	TGTGCCAGCAGTTCAGGGGGCAGGGACTACAATGAGCAGTTCTTC
TRBV11-2	few	TRBD1	TRBJ1-4	CASSPDRGVLFF	TGTGCCAGCAGCCCGGACAGGGGGGTTCTGTTTTTT
TRBV28	many	NA	TRBJ2-2	CASHTGNTGELFF	TGTGCCAGCCACACCGGGAACACCGGGGAGCTGTTTTTT
TRBV12-3/TRBV12-4	NA	TRBD2	TRBJ2-5	CASSLLAGFQETQYF	TGTGCCAGCAGTTTACTAGCGGGGTTCCAAGAGACCCAGTACTTC
TRBV24-1	few	NA	TRBJ2-7	CATSDPGPGEQYF	TGTGCCACCAGTGACCCGGGACCTGGGGAGCAGTACTTC
TRBV24-1	once	TRBD2	TRBJ2-3	CATSDPGSSGKLDTQYF	TGTGCCACCAGTGACCCAGGGTCGAGCGGGAAACTGGATACGCAGTATTTT
TRBV20-1	few	NA	TRBJ2-1	CSAPHRSYNEQFF	TGCAGTGCTCCACACCGCTCCTACAATGAGCAGTTCTTC
TRBV18	NA	NA	TRBJ2-1	CASLGAKAKYNEQFF	TGTGCCAGCCTAGGGGCAAAGGCGAAATACAATGAGCAGTTCTTC
TRBV5-1	many	NA	TRBJ2-7	CASSLARGYSYEQYF	TGCGCCAGCAGCTTGGCCAGGGGTTACTCCTACGAGCAGTACTTC
TRBV14	few	TRBD1	TRBJ1-2	CASSQSGTAIPYGYTF	TGTGCCAGCAGCCAATCCGGGACAGCAATCCCCTATGGCTACACCTTC
TRBV12-3/TRBV12-4	NA	NA	TRBJ2-7	CASSLGWGRETYEQYF	TGTGCCAGCAGTTTAGGGTGGGGTAGGGAGACCTACGAGCAGTACTTC
TRBV5-1	few	NA	TRBJ2-1	CASSPDFSSYNEQFF	TGCGCCAGCAGCCCGGACTTCTCGTCCTACAATGAGCAGTTCTTC
TRBV7-9	NA	TRBD2	TRBJ2-1	CASSSVTSGIVDEQFF	TGTGCCAGCAGCTCCGTGACTAGCGGGATAGTAGATGAGCAGTTCTTC
TRBV28	NA	NA	TRBJ2-7	CASLDSSYEQYF	TGTGCCTCCCTGGACAGTTCCTACGAGCAGTACTTC
TRBV5-1	NA	NA	TRBJ1-2	CASSLGAVANYGYTF	TGCGCCAGCAGCTTGGGGGCGGTAGCTAACTATGGCTACACCTTC
TRBV29-1	few	TRBD1	TRBJ2-3	CSVDRDRFTDTQYF	TGCAGCGTTGACCGGGACAGGTTCACAGATACGCAGTATTTT
TRBV11-2	NA	NA	TRBJ2-1	CASSLERSEQFF	TGTGCCAGCAGCTTAGAAAGGAGTGAGCAGTTCTTC
TRBV5-1	NA	TRBD1	TRBJ2-5	CASGAMTGVQETQYF	TGCGCCAGCGGGGCTATGACAGGGGTGCAAGAGACCCAGTACTTC
TRBV29-1	NA	TRBD1	TRBJ1-2	CSVEDSGQGGYGYTF	TGCAGCGTTGAAGATTCTGGACAGGGAGGATATGGCTACACCTTC
TRBV20-1	NA	NA	TRBJ2-7	CSARAPGHTLVNHEQYF	TGCAGTGCTAGAGCTCCGGGACACACCCTGGTGAATCACGAGCAGTACTTC
TRBV7-2	NA	TRBD1	TRBJ2-7	CASSLAGTGNYEQYF	TGTGCCAGCAGCTTAGCTGGGACAGGAAACTACGAGCAGTACTTC
TRBV4-1	once	TRBD1	TRBJ2-2	CASSHPTGGTGELFF	TGCGCCAGCAGCCACCCTACAGGGGGCACCGGGGAGCTGTTTTTT
TRBV5-5	NA	NA	TRBJ1-1	CASSPRVWGPVNTEAFF	TGTGCCAGCAGCCCCAGAGTGTGGGGCCCGGTGAACACTGAAGCTTTCTTT
TRBV29-1	few	NA	TRBJ1-2	CSVVVGGGYTF	TGCAGCGTTGTGGTTGGTGGTGGCTACACCTTC
TRBV3-1	few	NA	TRBJ2-7	CASSQSGAGWYEQYF	TGTGCCAGCAGCCAATCCGGCGCGGGATGGTACGAGCAGTACTTC
TRBV24-1	NA	NA	TRBJ2-2	CATSDPRVPGELFF	TGTGCCACCAGTGATCCCAGGGTACCCGGGGAGCTGTTTTTT
TRBV12-3/TRBV12-4	few	NA	TRBJ2-3	CASSFLATGDTQYF	TGTGCCAGCAGTTTCTTAGCGACTGGGGATACGCAGTATTTT
TRBV7-9	few	TRBD2	TRBJ2-7	CASSLAGSGSPGQYF	TGTGCCAGCAGCTTAGCTGGGAGCGGGAGCCCTGGGCAGTACTTC
TRBV4-1	NA	TRBD2	TRBJ2-1	CASSRFSGRAGNEQFF	TGCGCCAGCAGCCGGTTTAGCGGGAGGGCCGGCAATGAGCAGTTCTTC
TRBV20-1	NA	NA	TRBJ2-1	CSATGDEQFF	TGCAGTGCTACTGGAGATGAGCAGTTCTTC
TRBV24-1	NA	NA	TRBJ2-2	CATSDSGANTGELFF	TGTGCCACCAGTGATTCGGGGGCAAACACCGGGGAGCTGTTTTTT
TRBV6-1	NA	TRBD1	TRBJ1-6	CASTGGAGNSPLHF	TGTGCCAGTACAGGGGGCGCAGGAAATTCACCCCTCCACTTT